The 7 T cell receptor beta chains in this list originate from one sample, sequenced in a study of T cell changes during pregnancy in multiple sclerosis. The method was immunoSEQ multiplex PCR; TCRdb's version includes in-frame clones alone and lacks a portion of them. The sample contains around 92,000 clones, roughly 92% of which appear only once. Sample: peripheral blood, taken after pregnancy. Source of these receptors: a female donor with multiple sclerosis, enrolled in a pregnancy study.

The chain employs TRBV7-8 and TRBJ2-7; 7 bases match TRBD2. This CDR3 comprises 16 residues. V lost 7 bases to trimming and J lost 2 bases; unmatched junction nucleotides: 14. Germline CDR1 and CDR2: SGHVS and FQNEAQ. Here the CDR3 DNA reads TGTGCCAGCACCCCTCAGGAGGGCGGGGGAGCCTACGAGCAGTACTTC. This translates into CASTPQEGGGAYEQYF.

The chain recombines TRBV7-8 with TRBJ2-7; 10 nucleotides agree with TRBD2. The CDR3 loop spans 16 amino acids. Looked up from germline, CDR1 is SGHVS and CDR2 is FQNEAQ. V was clipped by 10 bases and J by 2 bases; unmatched bases: 14. Here the CDR3 DNA reads TGTGCCATCACCGTCCGGGGGACTAGCGCGACCTACGAGCAGTACTTC. It yields the protein CAITVRGTSATYEQYF.

V usage is TRBV11-3 and J usage is TRBJ2-2; tentatively, D is TRBD2 (6 bases). This CDR3 has 16 residues. The V gene lost 5 bases and the J gene lost 4 bases, with 17 bases spanning the gap. Germline V CDR1 and CDR2: SGHNT, YENEEA. The CDR3 loop is CASSLEHGGVTGELFF. The CDR3, as DNA: TGTGCCAGCAGCCTGGAGCACGGGGGAGTCACCGGGGAGCTGTTTTTT.

This chain joins TRBV28 and TRBJ1-2; 7 bases are shared with TRBD1. Germline-derived CDR1 and CDR2 are MDHEN and SYDVKM. V gave up 8 bases and J gave up 4 bases; unmatched junction bases: 10. The CDR3 length is 14 residues. CDR3 sequence: CASRPQGLTYGYTF. The CDR3 coding sequence is TGTGCCAGCCGCCCACAGGGGTTAACCTATGGCTACACCTTC.

The chain couples TRBV12-5 to TRBJ2-7; 7 nucleotides agree with TRBD1. This CDR3 spans 14 amino acids. The germline V gene has CDR1 LGHNT and CDR2 FRNRAP. The V gene end was trimmed by 6 bases and the J gene end by 0 bases; junction bases not matched to a gene: 5. CDR3 amino acids: CASGRDSSSYEQYF. In nucleotides, the CDR3 is TGTGCTAGTGGCCGGGACAGCAGCTCCTACGAGCAGTACTTC.

The V gene is TRBV9, the J gene TRBJ1-1; D perhaps matches TRBD1 (6 bases). Germline assignment: CDR1 SGDLS and CDR2 YYNGEE. V lost 2 bases and J 0 bases, leaving 11 bases between the germline ends. This CDR3 is 15 amino acids long. DNA for the CDR3: TGTGCCAGCAGCGTCGGGTCAGGGGTGAACACTGAAGCTTTCTTT. It is translated as CASSVGSGVNTEAFF.

This clone showed up just once. This sequence joins TRBV29-1 and TRBJ2-3; the D gene is possibly TRBD2 (6 bases). The germline CDR1 and CDR2 sequences are SQVTM and ANQGSEA. This CDR3 spans 15 amino acids. Trimming cost V 7 bases and J 2 bases, with 19 bases left between them. Written as DNA, the CDR3 is TGCAGCGGGGGTCGGGACTCAAGTTCCACAGATACGCAGTATTTT. It translates to CSGGRDSSSTDTQYF.